A selection of T cell receptor beta chains follows, all from one sample in a study of T cells expressing NK-cell markers. TCRdb re-called the 5' RACE reads and catalogs CDR3 proteins one per entry, DNA excluded. The sample totals 550,000 or so distinct CDR3 sequences. The specimen sequenced was blood T cells: a sorted CD56 or NKG2C T cell subset, CD4+ or CD8+ T cells, or bulk PBMC T cells (not recorded which). These receptors were taken from a man aged 18 to 30 in good health. CDR3s include the opening cysteine and the closing phenylalanine or tryptophan. The order of the fields is J gene, V gene, CDR3 protein.

>TRBJ2-1|TRBV4-2
CASRQDWVAGAPNSYNEQFF
>TRBJ2-1|TRBV15
CATSRGTSGGNEQFF
>TRBJ2-2|TRBV4-2
CASSQAAQGTGELFF
>TRBJ2-1|TRBV6-5
CASSHSSGSDGNEQFF
>TRBJ2-3|TRBV27
CASRMETTSTDTQYF
>TRBJ2-5|TRBV11-2
CASSQRLRADERETQYF
>TRBJ2-7|TRBV3-1
CASSPGTGGYDQYF
>TRBJ1-6|TRBV9
CASSGTGQHNSPLHF
>TRBJ1-6|TRBV12-3/TRBV12-4
CASSSQIGGPLHF
>TRBJ2-1|TRBV29-1
CSVEPRVGYNEQFF
>TRBJ2-1|TRBV6-5
CASSYLSRENEQFF
>TRBJ1-1|TRBV12-3/TRBV12-4
CASRHDAFRGAFF
>TRBJ2-3|TRBV5-1
CASSYLTSGSSTDTQYF
>TRBJ2-3|TRBV10-3
CAISGDTDTQYF
>TRBJ2-3|TRBV4-2
CASSQILAGGVSITDTQYF
>TRBJ2-2|TRBV3-1
CASSQGRGRLGELFF
>TRBJ2-1|TRBV3-1
CASSQGLAGVRSWNEQFF
>TRBJ2-5|TRBV27
CASSFLSVGGRETQYF
>TRBJ1-2|TRBV12-3/TRBV12-4
CASSSTGYIYGYTF
>TRBJ1-1|TRBV24-1
CATSDTGGGRAFF
>TRBJ2-7|TRBV30
CAWSVRIYEQYF
>TRBJ2-1|TRBV12-3/TRBV12-4
CASRSSGRANEQFF
>TRBJ1-1|TRBV29-1
CSVWGRLANTEAFF
>TRBJ2-1|TRBV5-1
CASSLEWGSAYEQFF
>TRBJ2-7|TRBV6-1
CASSRLAGTTYEQYF
>TRBJ2-3|TRBV21-1
CARLDRGPLSRRSDTQYF
>TRBJ2-1|TRBV24-1
CATSDRTGDEQFF
>TRBJ2-7|TRBV18
CASSLTLRTGNEQYF
>TRBJ2-7|TRBV5-1
CASRTGLAGVTSGASYEQYF
>TRBJ2-1|TRBV7-6
CASSLRLVGDNEQFF
>TRBJ2-7|TRBV6-6
CASSASGSYEQYF
>TRBJ1-3|TRBV6-2/TRBV6-3
CASSPQAAASGNTIYF
>TRBJ1-6|TRBV14
CASSQDLPLSNSPLHF